The next 16 T cell receptor beta chains were all read from a single sample in a study of cytomegalovirus exposure and HLA in healthy donors. Primers for the PCR totalled 60 Vbeta and 13 Jbeta. Generated by immunoSEQ multiplex PCR, the TCRdb table keeps only in-frame clones and is missing some. The sample totals about 42,000 clones. Material: PBMCs. Receptors originate from a man aged 25-40 years in good health and CMV-seronegative.

The chain couples TRBV6-1 to TRBJ1-1, with 8 bases fitting TRBD1. This CDR3 spans 15 amino acids. Germline trimming cut 6 bases from V and 1 base from J; bases unmatched to any gene: 7. The germline V gene encodes CDR1 MNHNS and CDR2 SASEGT. CDR3 amino acids: CASREQGGKNTEAFF. In DNA form, the CDR3 reads TGTGCCAGCAGGGAACAGGGGGGTAAGAACACTGAAGCTTTCTTT.

The rearrangement joins TRBV7-2 to TRBJ1-2; 7 bases agree with TRBD1. V lost 4 bases to trimming and J lost 4 bases; unmatched junction nucleotides: 9. Per germline, CDR1 SGHTA and CDR2 FQGNSA. CDR3 length: 15 amino acids. For the CDR3, the DNA is TGTGCCAGCAGCTCCGAACAGGGGAAAGGCTATGGCTACACCTTC. As protein: CASSSEQGKGYGYTF.

J is TRBJ2-7 and V is TRBV7-8; 8 nucleotides agree with TRBD2. Germline V gene data show CDR1 as SGHVS and CDR2 as FQNEAQ. V trimming: 2 bases; J trimming: 2 bases; junction bases outside the gene matches: 2. The CDR3 is made up of 14 amino acids. This CDR3 is CASSLREGAYEQYF. The DNA of the CDR3 is TGTGCCAGCAGCTTACGGGAGGGAGCCTACGAGCAGTACTTC.

The chain links TRBV5-4 to TRBJ2-7; D perhaps matches TRBD1 (5 bases). CDR1 is SGHNT, CDR2 YYREEE, per germline (reference sequence). V lost 0 bases and J lost 2, with 12 bases in between. The CDR3 covers 15 residues. The CDR3 loop reads CASSLEGRRTYEQYF. The CDR3 DNA follows: TGTGCCAGCAGCTTGGAGGGGCGCAGGACCTACGAGCAGTACTTC.

The chain combines TRBV7-9 with TRBJ2-7; perhaps TRBD1 as D (5 bases). There are 13 residues in the CDR3. V lost 6 bases and J lost 3, with 12 bases in between. Germline V CDR1 and CDR2: SEHNR, FQNEAQ (reference sequence). The chain's CDR3 is CASSPQGNYEQYF. CDR3 coding DNA: TGTGCCAGCAGTCCTCAGGGAAACTACGAGCAGTACTTC. The full variable domain, its missing parts supplied by reference TRBV7-9 and TRBJ2-7, is DTGVSQNPRHKITKRGQNVTFRCDPISEHNRLYWYRQTLGQGPEFLTYFQNEAQLEKSRLLSDRFSAERPKGSFSTLEIQRTEQGDSAMYLCASSPQGNYEQYFGPGTRLTVT.

The chain joins TRBV30 to TRBJ1-3, with D possibly TRBD1 on 6 matching bases. The CDR3 is 14 amino acids. Germline V CDR1 and CDR2: GTSNPN, SVGIG (reference sequence). Trimming stripped 0 bases from V and 4 bases from J, with 10 bases between. The CDR3 region is CAWSVGGSGNTIYF. The DNA for the CDR3 is TGTGCCTGGAGTGTAGGGGGTTCCGGAAACACCATATATTTT. Full variable domain (remainder filled in from reference TRBV30 and TRBJ1-3): SQTIHQWPATLVQPVGSPLSLECTVEGTSNPNLYWYRQAAGRGLQLLFYSVGIGQISSEVPQNLSASRPQDRQFILSSKKLLLSDSGFYLCAWSVGGSGNTIYFGEGSWLTVV.

The CDR3 DNA reads TGTGCCAGCAGCCCGGGACAGGGAATCTACGAGCAGTACTTC. Encoded protein: CASSPGQGIYEQYF. This chain joins TRBV6-5 and TRBJ2-7; 9 bases fit TRBD1. The J segment lost 3 bases and the V segment lost 6 bases, leaving 6 bases of the junction unmatched. The CDR3 runs 14 residues. The germline V gene encodes CDR1 MNHEY and CDR2 SVGAGI.

V usage is TRBV6-1 and J usage is TRBJ2-2, with D possibly being TRBD2 (6 bases). Per germline, CDR1 MNHNS and CDR2 SASEGT. The V end lost 3 bases, the J end lost 8 bases, and 22 bases lay between the germline ends. This CDR3 comprises 17 residues. The CDR3 spells CASSDAGPHFPPGELFF. The CDR3 region has the DNA TGTGCCAGCAGTGACGCGGGACCCCATTTCCCTCCGGGGGAGCTGTTTTTT.

The chain carries TRBV30 and TRBJ2-2, with D perhaps TRBD2 (6 bases). V lost 3 bases, J lost 4 bases, and 12 bases lay in between. Germline V gene sequence: CDR1 GTSNPN, CDR2 SVGIG (reference sequence). There are 14 residues in the CDR3. This CDR3 reads CAWRPGLLTGELFF. CDR3 DNA sequence: TGTGCCTGGAGGCCGGGACTCCTCACCGGGGAGCTGTTTTTT.

The genes are TRBV20-1 and TRBJ2-1; D call uncertain. Germline-derived CDR1 and CDR2 are DFQATT and SNEGSKA (reference sequence). Trimming took off 1 base at V and 8 bases at J, with 6 bases between the two ends. This CDR3 region has 11 residues. CDR3 in amino acids: CSARVRYEQFF. The DNA of the CDR3 is TGCAGTGCTAGAGTCAGGTATGAGCAGTTCTTC.

DNA for the CDR3: TGTGCCAGTAGTATTGGAGGGGACGCCTACGAGCAGTACTTC. It encodes CASSIGGDAYEQYF. V usage is TRBV19 and J usage is TRBJ2-7; a possible D gene is TRBD2 (6 bases). This CDR3 has 14 amino acids. Germline CDR1 and CDR2: LNHDA and SQIVND (reference sequence). The V and J ends lost 3 bases and 2 bases respectively, with 11 bases between them.

The chain recombines TRBV9 with TRBJ2-2; D may be TRBD1 (6 bases). This CDR3 comprises 16 residues. The germline V gene has CDR1 SGDLS and CDR2 YYNGEE. V was clipped by 0 bases and J by 0 bases, with 9 bases between them. The CDR3 DNA sequence: TGTGCCAGCAGCGTAGAAGAGGGGGCGAACACCGGGGAGCTGTTTTTT. This translates into CASSVEEGANTGELFF.

The chain employs TRBV5-4 and TRBJ2-7; the D gene is possibly TRBD1 (7 bases). V gave up 4 bases and J gave up 6 bases, with 23 bases separating them. Germline lookup yields CDR1 SGHNT and CDR2 YYREEE (reference sequence). This CDR3 is built from 16 residues. CDR3 protein: CASSVALGGGGAEQYF. CDR3 nucleotide sequence: TGTGCCAGCAGCGTGGCCCTAGGTGGAGGGGGCGCCGAGCAGTACTTC.

The chain links TRBV6-5 to TRBJ1-2; D gene uncertain. Germline V CDR1 and CDR2: MNHEY, SVGAGI. The length of the CDR3 is 13 residues. V was pared by 2 bases and J by 6 bases, with 10 bases between. The CDR3 nucleotides read TGTGCCAGCAGTTACCTGGGGAGGGATGGCTACACCTTC. Translated: CASSYLGRDGYTF.

This chain connects TRBV7-9 to TRBJ2-3; TRBD2 matches at 7 bases. CDR1 is SEHNR and CDR2 is FQNEAQ in the germline V gene (reference sequence). V lost 3 bases to trimming and J lost 7 bases; unmatched junction nucleotides: 16. The CDR3 spans 17 residues. The CDR3 DNA reads TGTGCCAGCAGCTTCCTCCGACTAGCCTCAAACCCAAATACGCAGTATTTT. It codes for CASSFLRLASNPNTQYF.

The V and J genes are TRBV4-1 and TRBJ2-2, with no clear D. The V end was cut by 1 base, the J end by 4 bases, with 10 bases between. CDR1 and CDR2 from the germline V gene are MGHRA and YSYEKL. The CDR3 is made up of 15 amino acids. CDR3 sequence reads: CASSQAPVLTGELFF. In DNA, the CDR3 is TGCGCCAGCAGCCAAGCCCCCGTTCTCACCGGGGAGCTGTTTTTT.